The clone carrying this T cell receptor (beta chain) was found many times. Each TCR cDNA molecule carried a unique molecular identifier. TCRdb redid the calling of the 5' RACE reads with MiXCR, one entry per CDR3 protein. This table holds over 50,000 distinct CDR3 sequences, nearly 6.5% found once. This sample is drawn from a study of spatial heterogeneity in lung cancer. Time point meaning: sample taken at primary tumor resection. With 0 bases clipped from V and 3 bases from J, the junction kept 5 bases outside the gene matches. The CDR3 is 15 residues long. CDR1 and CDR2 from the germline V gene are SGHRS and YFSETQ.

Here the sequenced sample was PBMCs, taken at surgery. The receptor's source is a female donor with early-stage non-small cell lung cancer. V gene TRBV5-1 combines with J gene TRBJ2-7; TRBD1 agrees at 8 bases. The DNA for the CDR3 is TGCGCCAGCAGCTTGGCCGGGACAGGACTCTACGAGCAGTACTTC. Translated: CASSLAGTGLYEQYF. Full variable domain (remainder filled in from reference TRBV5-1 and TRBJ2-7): KAGVTQTPRYLIKTRGQQVTLSCSPISGHRSVSWYQQTPGQGLQFLFEYFSETQRNKGNFPGRFSGRQFSNSRSEMNVSTLELGDSALYLCASSLAGTGLYEQYFGPGTRLTVT.